A selection of T cell receptor beta chains follows, all from one sample in a study of blood T cell repertoires in COVID-19. TCRdb keeps only in-frame clones here, not all; method: immunoSEQ multiplex PCR. The repertoire holds 240,000 or so clones, with 75% to 90% as singletons. Sequenced input: peripheral blood. The receptors come from a woman aged 30 to 39 who had recovered from COVID-19. Both conserved end residues are part of each CDR3. D genes are given only for firm matches.

TRBV5-4 - CASSSTSRNEQFF
TRBV2 - CASSESPGKSGELFF
TRBV9 - CASSPRGSSYEQYF
TRBV6-5 - CASSYGRGSGSPLHF
TRBV7-2 - CASTPGVAVTDTQYF
TRBV11-2 - CASSLGQGVYGYTF
TRBV10-2 - CASSFQSASNQPQHF
TRBV5-1 TRBD1 CASSGGQGVSGELFF
TRBV5-1 TRBD1 CASSPGQGYGELFF
TRBV5-4 - CASSLSVQETQYF
TRBV15 - CATSRDTIPQGYGYTF
TRBV11-2 TRBD2 CASSFTGTSDEQYF
TRBV9 TRBD1 CASSALRDSNNSPLHF
TRBV7-9 - CASSLALSTQGGTEAFF
TRBV10-3 TRBD1 CAISESGTGHEKLFF
TRBV27 - CASSWGRPGEQFF
TRBV28 TRBD1 CASSLPGGGNQPQHF
TRBV29-1 - CSVGGGTAFGYTF
TRBV7-8 - CASSPSGNHYNEQFF
TRBV3-1/TRBV3-2 - CASSQGVSELQPQHF
TRBV9 - CASSELHF
TRBV9 - CASSSQGNQPQHF
TRBV6-5 - CASSYRANEQFF
TRBV29-1 TRBD1 CSVAGTGDQPQHF
TRBV9 TRBD2 CASSEASGGANEQFF
TRBV4-3 TRBD2 CASSQDRGGFTDTQYF
TRBV7-9 TRBD1 CASSVQGVISTDTQYF
TRBV11-2 - CASSSGTLTNQPQHF
TRBV19 TRBD2 CASSKTSGGLYTGELFF
TRBV19 TRBD1 CASSIDRQGGTEAFF
TRBV9 - CASSVEGWAYTEAFF
TRBV10-1 - CASSESSQGITDTQYF
TRBV19 - CASSIRHWTEGYTF
TRBV29-1 TRBD1 CSVAGTGRETQYF
TRBV7-3 TRBD1 CASSAGEGAWDTQYF
TRBV11-2 - CASSPQGPVGEQYF
TRBV30 - CAWSLGYSNQPQHF
TRBV7-9 - CASSLALGSGANVLTF
TRBV2 - CASQTVPREVQHF
TRBV27 - CASSSTNQPQHF
TRBV29-1 TRBD1 CSVAGGWYGYTF
TRBV18 - CASSRGLTYEQYF
TRBV19 TRBD2 CASSSGGNYEQYF
TRBV6-5 TRBD1 CASSPTGGGKLFF
TRBV5-1 - CASSSTGLNEKLFF
TRBV9 - CASSVDHTGLYGYTF
TRBV6-5 - CASTLEVLAEAFF
TRBV19 - CASSILGANTIYF
TRBV6-5 TRBD1 CASSTLGQGTTEAFF
TRBV5-4 - CASSLELRQQYYGYTF
TRBV7-2 TRBD2 CASSFQTSGTSTDTQYF